The 25 T cell receptor beta chains given below trace back to one sample, sequenced in a study of siplizumab effects on memory and regulatory T cells. Here immunoSEQ multiplex PCR was the method, and the copy in TCRdb shows in-frame clones only, minus some. Altogether about 120,000 clones are present, just over 90% being singletons, with the ten largest covering under 0.2%. Sequenced: non-Treg CD4+ T cells sorted from blood. These receptors all come from a human donor in good health.

This chain links TRBV27 with TRBJ2-7, with unresolved D. V was trimmed by 3 bases and J by 7 bases, leaving 4 bases between them. This CDR3 has 10 residues. Germline CDR1 and CDR2: MNHEY and SMNVEV (reference sequence). The CDR3 bases are TGTGCCAGCAGTTTGGGGGAGCAGTACTTC. Protein product: CASSLGEQYF.

The chain has TRBV27 and TRBJ2-7; a weak D match, TRBD1 (7 bases). Germline assignment: CDR1 MNHEY and CDR2 SMNVEV (reference sequence). The CDR3 is made up of 18 amino acids. Trimming cost V 1 base and J 2 bases, with 21 bases left between them. The CDR3 sequence is CASSLYASGAGGPYEQYF. The CDR3 DNA follows: TGTGCCAGCAGTTTATACGCTTCGGGGGCAGGGGGTCCCTACGAGCAGTACTTC.

The V and J genes are TRBV14 and TRBJ2-1, with TRBD2 as a possible D gene (6 bases). This CDR3 comprises 13 residues. The ends were cut back, 2 bases at V and 12 bases at J, with 14 bases in the middle. Germline CDR1 reads SGHDN; CDR2 reads FVKESK. The CDR3 bases are TGTGCCAGCAGCCAAACATACCGGGACTTGCAGTTCTTC. Its translation: CASSQTYRDLQFF.

The rearrangement uses TRBV9 and TRBJ1-2; D possibly corresponds to TRBD1 (5 bases). With 4 bases removed from V and 4 bases from J, the gap between germline ends came to 14 bases. The germline V gene has CDR1 SGDLS and CDR2 YYNGEE. The CDR3 runs to 14 residues. The CDR3 DNA follows: TGTGCCAGCAGCCCCGAAGGGACTTCCTATGGCTACACCTTC. Translation gives CASSPEGTSYGYTF.

The chain is built from TRBV11-3 and TRBJ1-1, with D maybe TRBD1 (5 bases). Looked up from germline, CDR1 is SGHNT and CDR2 is YENEEA. The CDR3 is 14 residues long. The V gene lost 2 bases and the J gene lost 2 bases, with 9 bases spanning the gap. The chain's CDR3 is CASSLRDGNTEAFF. CDR3 in DNA: TGTGCCAGCAGCTTACGGGACGGTAACACTGAAGCTTTCTTT.

The V and J genes are TRBV5-5 and TRBJ1-5; D remains unclear. Germline-derived CDR1 and CDR2 are SGHKS and YYEKEE (reference sequence). V gave up 9 bases and J gave up 7 bases, with 20 bases separating them. CDR3 length: 14 amino acids. CDR3 amino acids: CANTWVGRGQPQHF. CDR3 in DNA: TGTGCCAACACCTGGGTCGGGAGAGGGCAGCCCCAGCATTTT.

The chain employs TRBV11-2 and TRBJ2-7; TRBD2 matches at 9 bases. The germline gives CDR1 SGHAT, CDR2 FQNNGV. The CDR3 has 15 amino acids. V shed 3 bases, J shed 3 bases, and the junction held 6 bases outside the gene matches. DNA for the CDR3: TGTGCCAGCAGCTTGGGGCTAGCGGGGCTCTACGAGCAGTACTTC. This encodes CASSLGLAGLYEQYF.

The chain is built from TRBV28 and TRBJ2-2; D may be TRBD1 (6 bases). Trimming shortened V by 5 bases and J by 3 bases, and 10 bases separated the two germline ends. The CDR3 is 14 amino acids. Germline CDR1 and CDR2: MDHEN and SYDVKM. Here the CDR3 reads CASSLGHDTGELFF. For the CDR3, the DNA is TGTGCCAGCAGTCTGGGACACGACACCGGGGAGCTGTTTTTT.

The V gene is TRBV18, the J gene TRBJ2-5, with 9 nucleotides matching TRBD1. Losses at the gene ends were 3 bases for V and 4 bases for J; bases not matched to a gene: 3. CDR3 length equals 14 residues. Germline lookup yields CDR1 KGHSH and CDR2 LQKENI. The CDR3 here is CASSPQQGAETQYF. CDR3 in DNA: TGTGCCAGCTCACCCCAACAGGGGGCAGAGACCCAGTACTTC.

This rearrangement joins TRBV28 to TRBJ1-2; no reliable D call. The germline V and J ends were trimmed by 2 bases and 5 bases, with 12 bases remaining between them. The CDR3 sequence is 14 residues long. Germline assignment: CDR1 MDHEN and CDR2 SYDVKM. The CDR3 sequence: CASSLDTYLYGYTF. CDR3 coding DNA: TGTGCCAGCAGTTTAGACACATACCTATATGGCTACACCTTC.

The chain carries TRBV9 and TRBJ2-5, with D hard to call. The V end was cut by 4 bases, the J end by 7 bases, with 17 bases between. The CDR3 extends over 14 amino acids. Germline CDR1 and CDR2: SGDLS and YYNGEE. In DNA, the CDR3 is TGTGCCAGCAGCCCCCAGACTGGATTAGGGACCCAGTACTTC. Amino acids: CASSPQTGLGTQYF.

J is TRBJ2-5 and V is TRBV6-1; tentative D call: TRBD1 (6 bases). This CDR3 is 16 amino acids long. Trimming cost V 3 bases and J 2 bases, with 16 bases left between them. The germline CDR1 and CDR2 sequences are MNHNS and SASEGT. Written as DNA, the CDR3 is TGTGCCAGCAGTGAGGTTCTTTGGACAGCACAAGAGACCCAGTACTTC. The encoded protein is CASSEVLWTAQETQYF.

The chain employs TRBV19 and TRBJ1-5; D is unclear. V lost 2 bases and J 7 bases, leaving 18 bases between the germline ends. The CDR3 spans 16 residues. The V gene's germline CDR1 is LNHDA and CDR2 SQIVND (reference sequence). In DNA form, the CDR3 reads TGTGCCAGTAGTATACCGGCGCGGGGAATGGGGCAGCCCCAGCATTTT. This encodes CASSIPARGMGQPQHF. The full variable domain, completed using reference TRBV19 and TRBJ1-5, is DGGITQSPKYLFRKEGQNVTLSCEQNLNHDAMYWYRQDPGQGLRLIYYSQIVNDFQKGDIAEGYSVSREKKESFPLTVTSAQKNPTAFYLCASSIPARGMGQPQHFGDGTRLSIL.

This sequence joins TRBV5-4 and TRBJ2-3; D uncertain. Germline V gene data show CDR1 as SGHNT and CDR2 as YYREEE (reference sequence). The CDR3 has 14 residues. The V and J ends lost 2 bases and 5 bases respectively, with 12 bases between them. In nucleotides, the CDR3 is TGTGCCAGCAGCTTCACCCAAGGGCAAGATACGCAGTATTTT. Its translation is CASSFTQGQDTQYF.

The chain employs TRBV2 and TRBJ2-5; 8 bases match TRBD1. The CDR3 sequence is 14 residues long. The germline CDR1 and CDR2 sequences are SNHLY and FYNNEI. V shed 6 bases and J 2 bases; nucleotides not matched to a gene: 5. In DNA, the CDR3 is TGTGCCAGCAGAAGGGACAGGTGGCAAGAGACCCAGTACTTC. This sequence encodes CASRRDRWQETQYF. The variable domain in full, with the rest retrieved from reference TRBV2 and TRBJ2-5, is EPEVTQTPSHQVTQMGQEVILRCVPISNHLYFYWYRQILGQKVEFLVSFYNNEISEKSEIFDDQFSVERPDGSNFTLKIRSTKLEDSAMYFCASRRDRWQETQYFGPGTRLLVL.

J is TRBJ2-3 and V is TRBV27, with D uncertain. The V gene lost 6 bases and the J gene lost 2 bases, with 6 bases spanning the gap. The CDR3 length is 12 residues. The germline CDR1 and CDR2 sequences are MNHEY and SMNVEV (reference sequence). The CDR3 here is CASRINTDTQYF. For the CDR3, the DNA is TGTGCCAGCAGGATTAACACAGATACGCAGTATTTT.

A word on this clone: The sample carries other DNA sequences with the same CDR3. The chain couples TRBV5-1 to TRBJ1-1, with a weak D call TRBD1 (6 bases). CDR1 SGHRS and CDR2 YFSETQ come from the germline V gene. Trimming took off 4 bases at V and 2 bases at J, with 9 bases between the two ends. CDR3 length: 13 residues. DNA for the CDR3: TGCGCCAGCAGCCTACAGGGAAACACTGAAGCTTTCTTT. Protein product: CASSLQGNTEAFF.

The rearrangement joins TRBV28 to TRBJ2-7; D possibly corresponds to TRBD1 (6 bases). The germline gives CDR1 MDHEN, CDR2 SYDVKM. The V gene lost 3 bases and the J gene lost 2 bases, with 8 bases spanning the gap. The CDR3 spans 13 residues. CDR3 sequence reads: CASSLTGPYEQYF. For the CDR3, the DNA is TGTGCCAGCAGTTTGACAGGACCCTACGAGCAGTACTTC.

A note on this clone: The sample carries other DNA sequences with the same CDR3. The rearrangement joins TRBV7-9 to TRBJ1-1; D unclear. This CDR3 contains 12 residues. From germline, CDR1 is SEHNR and CDR2 FQNEAQ (reference sequence). Trimming shortened V by 8 bases and J by 3 bases, and 10 bases separated the two germline ends. The CDR3 here is CASSPRDTEAFF. The CDR3 coding sequence is TGTGCCAGCTCGCCCCGGGACACTGAAGCTTTCTTT. Based on the CDR3 plus reference TRBV7-9 and TRBJ1-1, the full variable domain is DTGVSQNPRHKITKRGQNVTFRCDPISEHNRLYWYRQTLGQGPEFLTYFQNEAQLEKSRLLSDRFSAERPKGSFSTLEIQRTEQGDSAMYLCASSPRDTEAFFGQGTRLTVV.

This rearrangement joins TRBV7-9 to TRBJ2-1; D gene ambiguous. CDR3 size: 13 residues. Germline CDR1 reads SEHNR; CDR2 reads FQNEAQ (reference sequence). V lost 6 bases to trimming and J lost 7 bases, with 13 bases between them. The CDR3 DNA sequence: TGTGCCAGCAGTTCCGCCGGATTAAATGAGCAGTTCTTC. Translated: CASSSAGLNEQFF.

The J gene is TRBJ2-3, the V gene TRBV5-1; unclear D gene. V lost 0 bases and J 2 bases, leaving 10 bases between the germline ends. This CDR3 is 15 amino acids long. Germline CDR1 is SGHRS and CDR2 is YFSETQ. CDR3 sequence: CASSLAGVSTDTQYF. In nucleotides, the CDR3 is TGCGCCAGCAGCTTGGCTGGCGTCTCCACAGATACGCAGTATTTT. The full variable domain, with the rest looked up from reference TRBV5-1 and TRBJ2-3, is KAGVTQTPRYLIKTRGQQVTLSCSPISGHRSVSWYQQTPGQGLQFLFEYFSETQRNKGNFPGRFSGRQFSNSRSEMNVSTLELGDSALYLCASSLAGVSTDTQYFGPGTRLTVL.

This sequence joins TRBV2 and TRBJ2-2; maybe TRBD2 (5 bases). Looked up from germline, CDR1 is SNHLY and CDR2 is FYNNEI. Trimming removed 5 bases from V and 1 base from J, with 8 bases in between. The CDR3 length is 14 residues. The CDR3 DNA is TGTGCCAGCAGTCCTGAGGGGAACACCGGGGAGCTGTTTTTT. Its translation is CASSPEGNTGELFF.

This chain links TRBV27 with TRBJ2-2, with 7 bases matching TRBD1. Germline V CDR1 and CDR2: MNHEY, SMNVEV (reference sequence). The V segment lost 5 bases and the J segment 6 bases; nucleotides outside the gene matches: 9. CDR3 length: 15 residues. CDR3 amino acids: CASSGTRQGSGELFF. The CDR3 DNA is TGTGCCAGCAGTGGAACGAGACAGGGATCCGGGGAGCTGTTTTTT.

The chain has TRBV6-5 and TRBJ2-7; maybe TRBD2 (5 bases). In germline, CDR1 is MNHEY, CDR2 SVGAGI. CDR3 length equals 15 residues. V was trimmed by 0 bases and J by 0 bases, leaving 9 bases between them. The CDR3 spells CASSYSAGFSYEQYF. The CDR3 region has the DNA TGTGCCAGCAGTTACTCGGCGGGTTTCTCCTACGAGCAGTACTTC.

J is TRBJ2-3 and V is TRBV7-3; the D is unclear. There are 13 residues in the CDR3. V was trimmed by 5 bases and J by 3 bases, leaving 9 bases between them. Germline V CDR1 and CDR2: SGHTA, FQGTGA. DNA of the CDR3: TGTGCCAGCAGCAAAACCCCTACAGATACGCAGTATTTT. Translated: CASSKTPTDTQYF.